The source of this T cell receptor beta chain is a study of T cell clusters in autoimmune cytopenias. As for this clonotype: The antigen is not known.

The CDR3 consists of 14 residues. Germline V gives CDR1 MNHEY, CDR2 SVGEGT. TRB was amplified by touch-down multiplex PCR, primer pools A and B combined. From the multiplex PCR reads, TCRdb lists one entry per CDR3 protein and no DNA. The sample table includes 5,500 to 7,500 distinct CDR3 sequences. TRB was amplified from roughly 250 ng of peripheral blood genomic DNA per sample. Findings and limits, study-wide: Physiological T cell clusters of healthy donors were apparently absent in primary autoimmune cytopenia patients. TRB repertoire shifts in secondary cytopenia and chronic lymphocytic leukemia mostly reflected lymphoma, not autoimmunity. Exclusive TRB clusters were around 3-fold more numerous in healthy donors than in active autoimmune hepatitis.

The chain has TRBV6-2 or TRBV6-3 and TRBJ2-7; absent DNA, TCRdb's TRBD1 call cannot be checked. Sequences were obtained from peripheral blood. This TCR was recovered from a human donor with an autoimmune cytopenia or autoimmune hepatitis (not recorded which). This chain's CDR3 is CASSVYGGGAEQYF.